This TCR beta chain emerged from a study of shared clonotypes between healthy human individuals. Looking at the study overall: CD4 naive and memory got three plates each, CD8 naive two, CD8 memory one.

Germline V CDR1 and CDR2: SGHRS, YFSETQ. The CDR3 has 17 amino acids. With 4 bases clipped from V and 0 bases from J, the junction kept 5 bases outside the gene matches. Overall study findings and caveats: The four-donor shared clonotypes exceeded non-shared clonotypes in generation probability, with non-shared ones scoring lower.

The authors ran the assay at deep level. TCRdb keeps only in-frame clones here, not all; method: immunoSEQ multiplex PCR. The table has approximately 2,300,000 clones, around 93% seen once. On this clone itself: Its antigen remains unidentified.

The TCR comes from a man aged 18-30 years in good health. Some clones in this sample may be carry-over from other donors' samples. The chain employs TRBV5-1 and TRBJ2-7; TRBD2 aligns across 15 bases. Sequencing was done on a sample of naive CD4+ T cells from PBMCs. Subset reported: CD45RA+ positively selected. CDR3 region: CASSPGLAGGNSYEQYF. The CDR3 DNA reads as TGCGCCAGCAGCCCGGGACTAGCGGGAGGAAACTCCTACGAGCAGTACTTC. Combining the CDR3 with reference TRBV5-1 and TRBJ2-7 gives the whole variable domain KAGVTQTPRYLIKTRGQQVTLSCSPISGHRSVSWYQQTPGQGLQFLFEYFSETQRNKGNFPGRFSGRQFSNSRSEMNVSTLELGDSALYLCASSPGLAGGNSYEQYFGPGTRLTVT.